The present T cell receptor beta chain was sequenced within a study of cytomegalovirus exposure and HLA in healthy donors. The PCR had 60 Vbeta and 13 Jbeta primers. TCRdb's table, derived via immunoSEQ multiplex PCR, lists solely in-frame clones and lacks some. The repertoire holds roughly 130,000 clones, with less than 85% as singletons. The CDR3 extends over 13 amino acids. CDR1 and CDR2 from the germline V gene are SGHVS and FNYEAQ. The V end was cut by 2 bases, the J end by 3 bases, with 8 bases between. The receptor's source is a man aged 30-40 years in good health and CMV-seronegative. The specimen was PBMCs. This sequence joins TRBV7-6 and TRBJ2-7, with D possibly being TRBD2 (5 bases). Written as DNA, the CDR3 is TGTGCCAGCAGCTTAAATGAGGGCTACGAGCAGTACTTC. Translated: CASSLNEGYEQYF.